These T cell receptor beta chains were read from a single sample in a study of shared clonotypes between healthy human individuals. Assay: immunoSEQ multiplex PCR; the TCRdb copy retains only in-frame clones and omits some. Of 520,000 or so clones listed, around 74% were seen once; the top ten hold 10% to 15%. The sample was PBMCs. All receptors come from a woman between 35 and 50 years old in good health. Some clones in this sample may be carry-over from other donors' samples. Both conserved end residues are part of each CDR3.

V gene: TRBV9; CDR3 protein: CASSVVRGEMTSGISDTQYF
V gene: TRBV5-1; CDR3 protein: CASSLRGDEQFF
V gene: TRBV9; CDR3 protein: CASSSGTENYGYTF
V gene: TRBV19; CDR3 protein: CASSPREGASYEQYF
V gene: TRBV11-3; CDR3 protein: CASSSGGNLYEQYF
V gene: TRBV5-4; CDR3 protein: CASSRMDNLETQYF
V gene: TRBV4-2; CDR3 protein: CASSLNRGLGAFF
V gene: TRBV2; CDR3 protein: CASSVWGRVEQYF
V gene: TRBV30; CDR3 protein: CAWSVLDATYEQYF
V gene: TRBV14; CDR3 protein: CASSEGRSSEKLFF
V gene: TRBV18; CDR3 protein: CASSPEQGLHQPQHF
V gene: TRBV30; CDR3 protein: CARSDSSGNTIYF
V gene: TRBV29-1; CDR3 protein: CSAASGGPYEQYF
V gene: TRBV6-5; CDR3 protein: CASSIAGADPPGQYF
V gene: TRBV18; CDR3 protein: CASSPPGGEEKLFF
V gene: TRBV25-1; CDR3 protein: CASSEQGQGAITGELFF
V gene: TRBV5-4; CDR3 protein: CASSRPTGGHETQYF
V gene: TRBV29-1; CDR3 protein: CSVEFAGELFF
V gene: TRBV7-3; CDR3 protein: CASSLAGSGANVLTF
V gene: TRBV28; CDR3 protein: CASSLLDTGELFF
V gene: TRBV5-1; CDR3 protein: CASSLSYNSPLHF
V gene: TRBV5-6; CDR3 protein: CASTWGQGAGELFF
V gene: TRBV11-2; CDR3 protein: CASSLGRNQFF
V gene: TRBV5-1; CDR3 protein: CASSLQDPRGEQYF
V gene: TRBV9; CDR3 protein: CASSVVGQMSGYTF
V gene: TRBV11-3; CDR3 protein: CASSLGGTRRDTQYF
V gene: TRBV19; CDR3 protein: CASGRQFSYNEQFF
V gene: TRBV28; CDR3 protein: CASSPGGIETEAFF
V gene: TRBV11-2; CDR3 protein: CASSLRGNTEAFF
V gene: TRBV11-2; CDR3 protein: CASSLFQGSNEQFF
V gene: TRBV5-1; CDR3 protein: CASSLATGGGQETQYF
V gene: TRBV11-3; CDR3 protein: CASSLEGGRLNEQFF
V gene: TRBV5-1; CDR3 protein: CASSRGQSSYNEQFF
V gene: TRBV11-3; CDR3 protein: CASSLHGFYSPLHF
V gene: TRBV2; CDR3 protein: CASSPDREGEKLFF
V gene: TRBV4-2; CDR3 protein: CASSQETTSDTEAFF
V gene: TRBV5-5; CDR3 protein: CASSPGSYNNYGYTF